These 16 T cell receptor beta chains share one sample of origin, sequenced in a study of T cells after yellow fever vaccination. TCRdb ran MiXCR on the 5' RACE reads and lists one entry per CDR3 protein. The data show 450,000 to 650,000 distinct CDR3 sequences, with 20% to 25% seen just once and about a sixth held by the top ten. The material sequenced was PBMCs, taken more than 20 days after the first yellow fever vaccination. Receptors originate from a young man who received the YFV17D yellow fever vaccine.

The V gene is TRBV11-1, the J gene TRBJ1-6; D remains ambiguous. Trimming cost V 3 bases and J 0 bases, with 15 bases left between them. Germline loops: CDR1 SGHAT, CDR2 FQDESV (reference sequence). CDR3 length equals 18 residues. The CDR3 nucleotides are TGTGCCAGCAGCTTTGGACTTTCCATGAGCTCCTATAATTCACCCCTCCACTTT. This encodes CASSFGLSMSSYNSPLHF.

The rearrangement uses TRBV9 and TRBJ2-5, with 10 bases lining up with TRBD2. The germline V gene has CDR1 SGDLS and CDR2 YYNGEE. V lost 0 bases to trimming and J lost 2 bases; unmatched junction nucleotides: 4. The CDR3 is made up of 16 amino acids. This chain's CDR3 is CASSVERGGRQETQYF. In DNA form, the CDR3 reads TGTGCCAGCAGCGTAGAGCGGGGGGGCCGGCAAGAGACCCAGTACTTC.

The chain carries TRBV29-1 and TRBJ1-1; unclear D gene. Germline lookup yields CDR1 SQVTM and CDR2 ANQGSEA. The CDR3 extends over 13 amino acids. V gave up 4 bases and J gave up 0 bases, with 9 bases separating them. The CDR3 loop is CSVGRRLNTEAFF. CDR3 bases: TGCAGCGTTGGAAGGCGGTTGAACACTGAAGCTTTCTTT. Full variable domain (missing parts from reference TRBV29-1 and TRBJ1-1): SAVISQKPSRDICQRGTSLTIQCQVDSQVTMMFWYRQQPGQSLTLIATANQGSEATYESGFVIDKFPISRPNLTFSTLTVSNMSPEDSSIYLCSVGRRLNTEAFFGQGTRLTVV.

V usage is TRBV28 and J usage is TRBJ2-1; possibly TRBD1 for D (6 bases). Looked up from germline, CDR1 is MDHEN and CDR2 is SYDVKM. Trimming pared 5 bases from V and 2 bases from J, leaving 13 bases between. There are 15 residues in the CDR3. The CDR3 DNA is TGTGCCAGCAGTATACAGGGAACGACCTACAATGAGCAGTTCTTC. Protein product: CASSIQGTTYNEQFF.

This clonotype came up many times. This sequence joins TRBV12-3 or TRBV12-4 and TRBJ1-1, with D hard to call. The CDR3 has 13 amino acids. V lost 4 bases to trimming and J lost 3 bases, with 9 bases between them. The CDR3 loop is CASSWLQDTEAFF. For the CDR3, the DNA is TGTGCCAGCAGTTGGCTGCAGGACACTGAAGCTTTCTTT.

V and J are TRBV6-5 and TRBJ2-3, with D perhaps being TRBD1 or TRBD2 (6 bases each). Trimming pared 3 bases from V and 1 base from J, leaving 11 bases between. Germline V gene sequence: CDR1 MNHEY, CDR2 SVGAGI. The CDR3 extends over 15 amino acids. CDR3 DNA: TGTGCCAGCAGTTATTTTGGGGGGCGCACAGATACGCAGTATTTT. This gives the protein CASSYFGGRTDTQYF.

This clonotype was counted only a few times. The chain is built from TRBV5-4 and TRBJ2-5, with 9 nucleotides matching TRBD2. Germline assignment: CDR1 SGHNT and CDR2 YYREEE (reference sequence). Trimming at V came to 4 bases and at J to 3 bases, leaving 4 bases not matched to a gene. CDR3 length: 14 amino acids. The DNA for the CDR3 is TGTGCCAGCAGCCGCGGGGGGGGCGAAGAGACCCAGTACTTC. Residues: CASSRGGGEETQYF.

This clonotype occurred many times. V is TRBV11-2 and J is TRBJ2-5; no definite D call. V lost 5 bases to trimming and J lost 1 base, with 5 bases between them. The germline gives CDR1 SGHAT, CDR2 FQNNGV. This CDR3 contains 12 residues. CDR3 coding DNA: TGTGCCAGCAGCCCCACCCAAGAGACCCAGTACTTC. It encodes CASSPTQETQYF.

The sample holds one count of this clonotype. The J gene is TRBJ2-3, the V gene TRBV7-2, with 7 bases matching TRBD2. This CDR3 contains 15 residues. Germline lookup yields CDR1 SGHTA and CDR2 FQGNSA. V lost 5 bases, J lost 9 bases, and 14 bases stayed unmatched. CDR3 loop: CASSATRSGVDTQYF. The DNA for the CDR3 is TGTGCCAGCAGCGCGACCAGGAGCGGGGTGGACACGCAGTATTTT.

The chain employs TRBV20-1 and TRBJ1-5; perhaps TRBD1 as D (6 bases). In germline, CDR1 is DFQATT, CDR2 SNEGSKA (reference sequence). This CDR3 has 13 residues. The V gene lost 6 bases and the J gene lost 3 bases, with 12 bases spanning the gap. CDR3 nucleotides: TGCAGTGCCTCAGGACAGCTCAATCAGCCCCAGCATTTT. This encodes CSASGQLNQPQHF.

This clonotype was detected a few times. The CDR3 region is CASSVVSPDYGYTF. The CDR3 bases are TGTGCCAGCAGCGTAGTCAGCCCGGACTATGGCTACACCTTC. The chain uses TRBV9 and TRBJ1-2; D not resolved. CDR1 SGDLS and CDR2 YYNGEE come from the germline V gene. V was clipped by 0 bases and J by 3 bases, with 9 bases between them. This CDR3 contains 14 residues.

The sample holds a few counts of this clonotype. V and J are TRBV5-4 and TRBJ2-7, with TRBD1 identical over 8 bases. The CDR3 has 15 residues. CDR1 and CDR2 from the germline V gene are SGHNT and YYREEE (reference sequence). V shed 1 base and J 1 base; nucleotides not matched to a gene: 4. This chain's CDR3 is CASSLSQGASYEQYF. CDR3 sequence (DNA): TGTGCCAGCAGCTTGTCCCAGGGGGCGTCCTACGAGCAGTACTTC.

The CDR3 reads CASSTVYGVLHF. CDR3 bases: TGTGCCAGCAGCACCGTGTACGGGGTCCTCCACTTT. The J gene is TRBJ1-6, the V gene TRBV7-9; no firm D call. This CDR3 contains 12 residues. Trimming shortened V by 5 bases and J by 15 bases, and 14 bases separated the two germline ends. The germline V gene has CDR1 SEHNR and CDR2 FQNEAQ (reference sequence).

This clonotype was found a few times. This chain links TRBV24-1 with TRBJ2-2; possibly TRBD1 for D (6 bases). Trimming stripped 4 bases from V and 6 bases from J, with 11 bases between. Per the germline V gene, CDR1 is KGHDR and CDR2 is SFDVKD. CDR3 length equals 14 residues. The CDR3 is CATSENREAGELFF. The CDR3, as DNA: TGTGCCACCAGTGAGAACAGGGAAGCCGGGGAGCTGTTTTTT.

V usage is TRBV7-9 and J usage is TRBJ2-3; weak D call: TRBD1 (5 bases). CDR3 length equals 16 residues. Deletions cut 8 bases from V and 0 bases from J, with 18 bases between. Germline assignment: CDR1 SEHNR and CDR2 FQNEAQ (reference sequence). The CDR3 sequence: CASVLYQGISTDTQYF. In DNA, the CDR3 is TGTGCCAGCGTCCTATACCAGGGAATCAGCACAGATACGCAGTATTTT.

J is TRBJ2-1 and V is TRBV19; 10 nucleotides match TRBD1. Looked up from germline, CDR1 is LNHDA and CDR2 is SQIVND (reference sequence). The CDR3 extends over 16 amino acids. After removal of 4 bases from V and 2 bases from J, the junction contained 5 bases not matched to a gene. Written as DNA, the CDR3 is TGTGCCAGTAGTACGGGTGGGACAGGGGCCTACAATGAGCAGTTCTTC. It specifies CASSTGGTGAYNEQFF.